This T cell receptor (beta chain) was sequenced during a study of T cell clones after liver transplantation. The overall study: Samples came from ITN030ST, which attempted immunosuppression withdrawal within 2 years of liver transplantation.

General study findings and limits: Rather than being deleted, graft donor-reactive T cells may have moved into the graft.

About this clone itself: The antigen is not known.

Sequencing of dividing CFSE-low cells from the MLR defined alloreactive TCRbeta sequences. CDR1 is SGHNT, CDR2 YYREEE, per germline (reference sequence). V lost 4 bases, J lost 7 bases, and 9 bases stayed unmatched. The CDR3 is made up of 15 amino acids. Generated by immunoSEQ multiplex PCR, the TCRdb table keeps only in-frame clones and is missing some. The data show approximately 5,500 clones, about 32% seen once. This rearrangement joins TRBV5-4 to TRBJ2-7; TRBD2 agrees at 12 bases. This receptor was identified in a human patient who received a liver transplant. Part of the T cells may come from the graft donor. The sample comprised CD4+ T cells from cultured PBMCs. CDR3 amino acids: CASSPRTSGVGEQYF. CDR3 sequence (DNA): TGTGCCAGCAGCCCCAGGACTAGCGGGGTCGGGGAGCAGTACTTC.